The clone carrying this TCR beta chain was detected once. Its specificity is unknown. The data belong to a study of cytomegalovirus exposure and HLA in healthy donors. Study as a whole: Counted in an early data release were about 86 million unique TCRs from HLA-typed donors.

Regarding the study as a whole: Earlier analysis looked at TCR beta V segments, and most were productive about 90% or about 30% of the time. It was likely that a cluster of highly shared sequence variants was a sequencing artifact.

60 Vbeta and 13 Jbeta primers were used in PCR. Authors' methods: Around 11 million of some 80 million unique TCR beta chains were shared, per a later count. TCRdb's copy holds only in-frame clones and misses some; the assay was immunoSEQ multiplex PCR. For V, J and clone size, that table is used; D and trimming come from the DNA. The sample carries 140,000 to 150,000 clones, over 75% recorded once. V lost 0 bases and J 5 bases, leaving 6 bases between the germline ends. Germline CDR1 reads SGHDT; CDR2 reads YYEEEE. CDR3 length: 13 amino acids. This receptor was identified in a man aged 35 to 55 in good health and CMV-seronegative. The chain links TRBV5-6 to TRBJ1-5; D gene ambiguous. Sample: PBMCs. The CDR3 spells CASSLGLHQPQHF. DNA of the CDR3: TGTGCCAGCAGCTTGGGACTCCATCAGCCCCAGCATTTT.